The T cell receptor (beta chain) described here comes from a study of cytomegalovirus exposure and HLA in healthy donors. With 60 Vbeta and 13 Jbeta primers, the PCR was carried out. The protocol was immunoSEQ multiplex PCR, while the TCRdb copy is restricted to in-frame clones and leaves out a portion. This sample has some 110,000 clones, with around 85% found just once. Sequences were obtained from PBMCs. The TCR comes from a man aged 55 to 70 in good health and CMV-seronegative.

This CDR3 is CASSLAAPGVALNTEAFF. The DNA of the CDR3 is TGCGCCAGCAGCTTGGCTGCCCCCGGGGTAGCTTTGAACACTGAAGCTTTCTTT. V gene TRBV5-1 combines with J gene TRBJ1-1; D gene unclear. Germline CDR1 SGHRS, CDR2 YFSETQ. The V end was cut by 0 bases, the J end by 0 bases, with 18 bases between. The CDR3 is made up of 18 amino acids. The complete variable domain, with remaining parts taken from reference TRBV5-1 and TRBJ1-1, reads KAGVTQTPRYLIKTRGQQVTLSCSPISGHRSVSWYQQTPGQGLQFLFEYFSETQRNKGNFPGRFSGRQFSNSRSEMNVSTLELGDSALYLCASSLAAPGVALNTEAFFGQGTRLTVV.